The clone carrying this TCR beta chain was found once. Its target is unknown. The data stem from a study of T cell responses to AZD1222 COVID-19 vaccine. Turning to the study itself: Pooling was applied to second doses at about 4 or about 12 weeks.

The CDR3 has 11 residues. The germline V and J ends were trimmed by 4 bases and 8 bases, with 9 bases remaining between them. The V gene's germline CDR1 is SQVTM and CDR2 ANQGSEA. Study observations and caveats: At study baseline, merely roughly 6 AZD1222 recipients were seropositive. Unmutated regions of variants are reportedly targeted by nearly half of spike-specific TCRs. Researchers took repertoire samples only after the peak T cell response had come.

Produced via immunoSEQ multiplex PCR; TCRdb's table is partial and in-frame only. The sample lists more than 85,000 clones; about four fifths were seen once. The material was peripheral blood, obtained on day 0 of AZD1222 vaccination. The rearrangement uses TRBV29-1 and TRBJ2-1; D gene ambiguous. The TCR sequence derives from an adult in good health. The CDR3 spells CSVVGFYEQFF. The CDR3 DNA reads as TGCAGCGTTGTTGGGTTCTATGAGCAGTTCTTC.